This T cell receptor (beta chain) comes out of a study of cytomegalovirus exposure and HLA in healthy donors. Study at large: Ancestry clustering placed roughly four fifths of some 400 genotyped donors in the Caucasian-associated cluster.

The CDR3 spans 13 residues. Germline V lookup: CDR1 SGHNT, CDR2 YYREEE (reference sequence). After removal of 0 bases from V and 7 bases from J, the junction contained 3 bases not matched to a gene. PCR amplification relied on 60 Vbeta primers (plus 13 Jbeta primers). Libraries were prepared by immunoSEQ multiplex PCR; TCRdb keeps only in-frame clonotypes and omits some of them. The repertoire consists of 100,000 or so clones, with around 77% occurring once and the leading ten covering 8.5% to 10%. With respect to this clone: Its antigen remains unidentified.

Study-level points and caveats: Evidence from a later analysis indicated that most CMV-associated TCR beta chains looked HLA-restricted. In terms of immune exposure information, only CMV serostatus was available. Earlier results showed most TCR beta V segments being productive about 90% or about 30% of the time.

Material for sequencing was PBMCs. The receptor's source is a woman in her forties in good health and CMV-seropositive. V usage is TRBV5-4 and J usage is TRBJ1-1; 7 nucleotides line up with TRBD1. CDR3 nucleotide sequence: TGTGCCAGCAGCTTGGAGGGGGCGGATGAAGCTTTCTTT. Translation: CASSLEGADEAFF.